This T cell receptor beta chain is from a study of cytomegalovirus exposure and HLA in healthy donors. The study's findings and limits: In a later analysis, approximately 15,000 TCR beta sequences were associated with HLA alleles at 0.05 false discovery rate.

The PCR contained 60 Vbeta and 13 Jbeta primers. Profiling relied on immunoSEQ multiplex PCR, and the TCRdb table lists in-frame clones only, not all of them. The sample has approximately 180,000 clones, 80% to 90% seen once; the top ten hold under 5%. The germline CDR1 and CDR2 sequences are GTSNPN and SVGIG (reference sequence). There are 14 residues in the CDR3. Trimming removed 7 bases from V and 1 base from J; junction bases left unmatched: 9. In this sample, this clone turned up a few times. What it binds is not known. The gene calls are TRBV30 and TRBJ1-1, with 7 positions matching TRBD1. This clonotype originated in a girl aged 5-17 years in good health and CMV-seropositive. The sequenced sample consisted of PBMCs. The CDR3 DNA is TGTGCCTCCGCAGAGGAGGGGGCGAACACTGAAGCTTTCTTT. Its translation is CASAEEGANTEAFF.